Below are 6 T cell receptor beta chains sequenced from a single sample in a study of CD8 T cells in Susac syndrome. Random hexamers were used to reverse transcribe about 0.5 to 1 ug of RNA. MiXCR, applied by TCRdb to the immunoSEQ multiplex PCR reads, yields one record per CDR3 protein. The sample holds 150,000 or so distinct CDR3 sequences, 95% to 96% seen once. The sequenced sample consisted of CD8+ T cells from PBMCs. Every receptor here comes from a human donor with multiple sclerosis.

The chain couples TRBV5-1 to TRBJ1-1; D is ambiguous. V lost 0 bases and J lost 4, with 13 bases in between. The CDR3 covers 15 residues. The germline V gene encodes CDR1 SGHRS and CDR2 YFSETQ. The CDR3 here is CASSLVGGSTTEAFF. CDR3 in DNA: TGCGCCAGCAGCTTGGTTGGAGGGTCGACCACTGAAGCTTTCTTT.

The chain's CDR3 is CSARDLSRGPPAETQYF. CDR3 nucleotide sequence: TGCAGTGCTAGAGATCTTAGTAGGGGACCGCCAGCGGAGACCCAGTACTTC. The chain combines TRBV20-1 with TRBJ2-5; D is perhaps TRBD1 or TRBD2 (5 bases each). V gave up 0 bases and J gave up 5 bases, with 22 bases separating them. Germline CDR1 is DFQATT and CDR2 is SNEGSKA (reference sequence). This CDR3 contains 17 residues.

This chain joins TRBV21-1 and TRBJ1-2; the table gives TRBD1 as D, unverified against the DNA. TRBV21-1 is a recognized pseudogene. The CDR3 has 14 residues. For the CDR3, the DNA is TGTGCCAGCCCCCCGGTAGGGGGCAGGGACGGCTACACCTTC. Its translation: CASPPVGGRDGYTF.

This clonotype was detected only once. Germline and junction disagree at one end, which may indicate a read error. The chain joins TRBV14 to TRBJ1-1; the D gene is possibly TRBD1 (5 bases). The CDR3 loop spans 15 amino acids. Germline CDR1 reads SGHDN; CDR2 reads FVKESK. The CDR3 loop is CASGQGNGINAEAFF. The CDR3 DNA follows: TGTGCCAGCGGCCAGGGAAACGGAATCAACGCTGAAGCTTTCTTT.

This chain links TRBV12-3 or TRBV12-4 with TRBJ2-1; D ambiguous. The V gene lost 7 bases and the J gene lost 2 bases, with 18 bases spanning the gap. The CDR3 is 16 amino acids. CDR3 nucleotide sequence: TGTGCCAGCACCTCCCCGCCCCTGGGGACCTACAATGAGCAGTTCTTC. This sequence encodes CASTSPPLGTYNEQFF.

V usage is TRBV3-1 and J usage is TRBJ2-4, with D possibly being TRBD1 (6 bases). V gave up 5 bases and J gave up 6 bases, with 20 bases separating them. Germline V lookup: CDR1 LGHDT, CDR2 YNNKEL (reference sequence). This CDR3 contains 16 residues. CDR3 nucleotides: TGTGCCAGCAGCTTTATAACAGGGTTAGACCGAAACATTCAGTACTTC. This sequence encodes CASSFITGLDRNIQYF.